The 16 T cell receptor beta chains presented below share a single source sample, sequenced in a study of T cells in Graves' hyperthyroidism and ophthalmopathy (dated by TCRdb to about 2019). Library construction relied on multiplex PCR. Sequencing was performed on an Illumina HiSeq 2000. The TCR beta CDR3 regions were amplified from the RNA transcripts. The first round of RT-PCR for the TCR CDR3 was performed with the HTBI primer set and the Qiagen OneStep RT-PCR kit. TCRdb trimmed public reads at Q25 via fastp, called clones via MiXCR and kept in-frame beta chains. Entries that share a CDR3 protein sequence are merged under the most common genes and DNA. This sample is represented by a few hundred thousand distinct CDR3 sequences; about 20% of them were singletons. The ten biggest clones cover roughly 49% of the sample. Material: blood. Receptor source: a woman between 45 and 65 years old with Graves' hyperthyroidism.

There are a few counts of this clonotype. The V gene is TRBV5-6, the J gene TRBJ1-2, with D tentatively TRBD1 (6 bases). The V and J ends lost 0 bases and 4 bases respectively, with 22 bases between them. CDR1 SGHDT and CDR2 YYEEEE come from the germline V gene. This CDR3 comprises 18 residues. The CDR3 sequence: CASSLDFLLGGRIYGYTF. The CDR3, as DNA: TGTGCCAGCAGCTTGGATTTTCTGCTGGGGGGGCGAATCTATGGCTACACCTTC.

The genes are TRBV28 and TRBJ2-2; 8 nucleotides align to TRBD2. Looked up from germline, CDR1 is MDHEN and CDR2 is SYDVKM. With 6 bases clipped from V and 5 bases from J, the junction kept 11 bases outside the gene matches. The CDR3 is made up of 16 amino acids. CDR3 residues: CASRAGVVEVTGELFF. CDR3 bases: TGTGCCAGCAGAGCGGGAGTGGTAGAGGTGACCGGGGAGCTGTTTTTT.

This clonotype was detected a few times. V gene TRBV9 combines with J gene TRBJ1-2; 7 bases match TRBD1. The CDR3 is 13 residues long. In germline, CDR1 is SGDLS, CDR2 YYNGEE. Trimming removed 4 bases from V and 8 bases from J; junction bases left unmatched: 8. The CDR3 DNA reads as TGTGCCAGCAGCCCATCCGACAGGGACGGCTACACCTTC. Translated: CASSPSDRDGYTF.

V gene TRBV11-2 combines with J gene TRBJ2-5, with D maybe TRBD2 (6 bases). The CDR3 runs 14 residues. Germline values: CDR1 SGHAT, CDR2 FQNNGV. V was trimmed by 5 bases and J by 5 bases, leaving 15 bases between them. CDR3 nucleotide sequence: TGTGCCAGCAGCATCTCCGGGACTGGGGAGACCCAGTACTTC. Translating it yields CASSISGTGETQYF.

This clonotype was picked up a small number of times. This chain links TRBV2 with TRBJ2-5; 7 nucleotides match TRBD1. Per the germline V gene, CDR1 is SNHLY and CDR2 is FYNNEI. J lost 1 base, V lost 6 bases, and 2 bases had no gene match. CDR3 length: 13 residues. The CDR3 sequence is CASRWDSQETQYF. The CDR3 bases are TGTGCCAGCAGATGGGACAGCCAAGAGACCCAGTACTTC.

Ten or more counts support this clonotype. The CDR3 nucleotides read TGTGCCAGCAGTTCGGCTAGCGGGAGGGGGTCCTACAATGAGCAGTTCTTC. This encodes CASSSASGRGSYNEQFF. The chain has TRBV27 and TRBJ2-1; TRBD2 matches 12 bases. The V gene end was trimmed by 4 bases and the J gene end by 1 base; junction bases not matched to a gene: 5. The CDR3 contains 17 residues. CDR1 MNHEY and CDR2 SMNVEV come from the germline V gene (reference sequence).

V is TRBV2 and J is TRBJ2-1; 7 bases are shared with TRBD2. In germline, CDR1 is SNHLY, CDR2 FYNNEI. The CDR3 totals 13 residues. The J segment lost 4 bases and the V segment lost 7 bases, leaving 4 bases of the junction unmatched. CDR3 residues: CASNQRGYNEQFF. Here the CDR3 DNA reads TGTGCCAGCAACCAGCGGGGATACAATGAGCAGTTCTTC.

With respect to this clonotype: This may be a read error, as it is one base from a much larger clone. This chain connects TRBV9 to TRBJ1-2; 7 bases line up with TRBD1. The CDR3 consists of 14 residues. Germline trimming cut 3 bases from V and 2 bases from J; bases unmatched to any gene: 4. From germline, CDR1 is SGDLS and CDR2 YYNGEE. In nucleotides, the CDR3 is TGTGCCAGCAGCGCCGGGACAGCGAACTATGGCTACACCTTC. Residues: CASSAGTANYGYTF.

This clonotype appeared a few times. This chain connects TRBV6-1 to TRBJ1-1; 7 nucleotides align to TRBD1. With V trimmed by 4 bases and J by 0 bases, 8 bases remained unmatched. The CDR3 has 16 residues. Germline assignment: CDR1 MNHNS and CDR2 SASEGT. CDR3 in DNA: TGTGCCAGCAGTGGCACCGGGACAGACCTGAACACTGAAGCTTTCTTT. Translation gives CASSGTGTDLNTEAFF.

Note on this clonotype: Possible read error: a much larger clone is one base away. This chain uses TRBV6-1 with TRBJ2-3, with 14 positions matching TRBD2. The V gene's germline CDR1 is MNHNS and CDR2 SASEGT. This CDR3 region has 15 residues. As DNA, the CDR3 is TGTGCCAGCAGTCGACTAGCGGGGGGGCCAGATACGCGGTATTTT. Encoded protein: CASSRLAGGPDTRYF.

This clonotype was counted ten times or more. CDR3 coding DNA: TGTGCCAGCAGCTTAGGGTACTCCCCGAGGGGGCTACAAGAGACCCAGTACTTC. Translation gives CASSLGYSPRGLQETQYF. The genes are TRBV7-8 and TRBJ2-5; 7 nucleotides match TRBD1. V trimming: 1 base; J trimming: 2 bases; junction bases outside the gene matches: 13. The germline V gene encodes CDR1 SGHVS and CDR2 FQNEAQ. The CDR3 spans 18 residues.

This clonotype was seen many times. This chain connects TRBV18 to TRBJ1-6, with 9 bases aligning to TRBD1. This CDR3 has 15 residues. The junction had 10 bases not matched to a gene; V was cut back by 6 bases and J by 10 bases. The germline CDR1 and CDR2 sequences are KGHSH and LQKENI. The CDR3 coding sequence is TGTGCCAGCTCCGCGGAAGGGACAGGGACCTCACCCCTCCACTTT. This codes for CASSAEGTGTSPLHF.

V is TRBV27 and J is TRBJ1-5; 12 bases align to TRBD1. V lost 5 bases and J lost 9; bases outside the gene matches: 14. This CDR3 is 17 amino acids long. Germline V lookup: CDR1 MNHEY, CDR2 SMNVEV (reference sequence). The CDR3 DNA reads TGTGCCAGCAGTCCAAGTTTCGGGACAGGGGGCCGGGTGCCCCAGCATTTT. Residues: CASSPSFGTGGRVPQHF.

This clonotype appeared many times. This sequence joins TRBV12-3 or TRBV12-4 and TRBJ1-1; tentatively, D is TRBD1 (5 bases). The V end was cut by 3 bases, the J end by 7 bases, with 9 bases between. The CDR3 spans 12 residues. For the CDR3, the DNA is TGTGCCAGCAGTTTGGGGGGGGTTGAAGCTTTCTTT. The encoded protein is CASSLGGVEAFF.

This clonotype was detected ten times or more. A junction boundary mismatches the germline segment, possibly from a read error. The J gene is TRBJ1-1, the V gene TRBV5-1; no clear D. The germline V gene encodes CDR1 SGHRS and CDR2 YFSETQ. The CDR3 is 13 amino acids. In DNA form, the CDR3 reads TGTGCCAGCAGTTTGGAGTTGAACACTGAAGCTTTCTTT. Translating gives CASSLELNTEAFF.

V gene TRBV3-1 combines with J gene TRBJ2-2; D gene uncertain. V was shortened by 0 bases and J by 9 bases, with 11 bases between the two germline ends. The CDR3 totals 14 residues. The V gene's germline CDR1 is LGHDT and CDR2 YNNKEL (reference sequence). CDR3 residues: CASSQDTSPRELFF. CDR3 coding DNA: TGTGCCAGCAGCCAAGATACCAGCCCCCGGGAGCTGTTTTTT.